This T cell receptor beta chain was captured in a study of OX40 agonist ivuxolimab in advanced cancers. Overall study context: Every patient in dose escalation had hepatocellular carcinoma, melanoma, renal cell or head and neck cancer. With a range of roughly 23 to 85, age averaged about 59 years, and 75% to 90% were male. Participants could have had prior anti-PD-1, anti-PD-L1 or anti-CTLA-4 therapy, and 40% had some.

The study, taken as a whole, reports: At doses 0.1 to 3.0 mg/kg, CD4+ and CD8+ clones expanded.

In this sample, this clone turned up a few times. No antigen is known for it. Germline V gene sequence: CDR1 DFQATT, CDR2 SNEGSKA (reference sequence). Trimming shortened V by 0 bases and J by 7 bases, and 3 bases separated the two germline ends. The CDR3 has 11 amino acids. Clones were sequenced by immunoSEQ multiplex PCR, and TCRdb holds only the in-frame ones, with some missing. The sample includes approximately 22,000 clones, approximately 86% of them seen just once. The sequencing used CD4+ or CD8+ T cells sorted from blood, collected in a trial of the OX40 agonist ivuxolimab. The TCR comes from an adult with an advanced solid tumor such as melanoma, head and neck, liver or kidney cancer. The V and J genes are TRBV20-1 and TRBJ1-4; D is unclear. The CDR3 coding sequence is TGCAGTGCTAGAGAGGTTGAAAAACTGTTTTTT. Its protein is CSAREVEKLFF.